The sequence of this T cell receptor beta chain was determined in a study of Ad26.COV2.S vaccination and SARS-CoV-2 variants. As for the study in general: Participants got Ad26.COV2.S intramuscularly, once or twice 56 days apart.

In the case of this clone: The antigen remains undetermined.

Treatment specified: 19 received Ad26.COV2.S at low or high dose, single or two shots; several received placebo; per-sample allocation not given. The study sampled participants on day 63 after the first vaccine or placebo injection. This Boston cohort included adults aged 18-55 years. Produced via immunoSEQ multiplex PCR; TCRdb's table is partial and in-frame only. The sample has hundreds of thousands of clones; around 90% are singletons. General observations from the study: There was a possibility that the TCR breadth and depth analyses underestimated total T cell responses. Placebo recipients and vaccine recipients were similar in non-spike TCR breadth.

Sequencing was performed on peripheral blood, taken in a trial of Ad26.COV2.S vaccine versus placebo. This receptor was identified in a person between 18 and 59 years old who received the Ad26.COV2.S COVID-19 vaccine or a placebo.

CDR3 sequence reads: CASSWAPGAASEKLFF. In DNA form, the CDR3 reads TGCGCCAGCAGCTGGGCCCCAGGGGCGGCTAGTGAAAAACTGTTTTTT. The V gene is TRBV5-1, the J gene TRBJ1-4; D is possibly TRBD1 (6 bases). V lost 3 bases and J lost 7, with 19 bases in between. Germline lookup yields CDR1 SGHRS and CDR2 YFSETQ. The CDR3 extends over 16 amino acids.